This T cell receptor beta chain is from a study of blood T cell repertoires in COVID-19. About the study: Donors in the United States, Italy and Spain gave samples during acute or convalescent COVID-19.

As handled by the study authors: Amplification from reference gene primers served as the basis for estimated nucleated cell counts. Using immunoSEQ multiplex PCR, the repertoire was profiled, and TCRdb retains in-frame clones only, with some absent. V and J calls plus clone size are reproduced from that table; the DNA served to infer D and trimming. In the table there are roughly 100,000 clones, about 91% of which are singletons. Germline V gene data show CDR1 as MNHNY and CDR2 as SVGAGI (reference sequence). The CDR3 consists of 13 residues. With 7 bases removed from V and 8 bases from J, the gap between germline ends came to 17 bases.

The rearrangement links TRBV6-6 to TRBJ1-1, with a weak D call TRBD1 (5 bases). The receptor comes from a man aged 18 to 29 with acute or convalescent COVID-19. The sequencing sample was made of peripheral blood. CDR3 residues: CASTPGRGLEAFF. DNA for the CDR3: TGTGCCAGCACCCCTGGGAGGGGCTTAGAAGCTTTCTTT.